The source of this TCR beta chain is a study of blood T cells in healthy people across ages. For the second PCR, which ran for roughly 7 to 11 cycles, a sample-barcoded 5' primer and a J-beta primer mix were used. One entry per CDR3 protein, called by TCRdb with MiXCR from the 5' RACE reads. The table includes fewer than 800,000 distinct CDR3 sequences, roughly 25% detected once. The CDR3 length is 14 residues. The J segment lost 2 bases and the V segment lost 7 bases, leaving 5 bases of the junction unmatched. Germline CDR1 and CDR2: SNHLY and FYNNEI. The same specimen was also included in a second study, on T cells of mothers and their children.

The chain carries TRBV2 and TRBJ2-3; 8 bases fit TRBD1. The specimen sequenced was blood. The receptor's source is a boy aged 10-17 years in good health. The CDR3 nucleotides are TGTGCCAGCATGTCAGGGGGCTCCACAGATACGCAGTATTTT. Its translation is CASMSGGSTDTQYF.